These 31 T cell receptor beta chains were sequenced from one sample in a study of cytotoxic CD8 clonotypes in ibrutinib-treated CLL. Clones were sequenced by immunoSEQ multiplex PCR, and TCRdb holds only the in-frame ones, with some missing. In the table there are about 140,000 clones, 80% of which are singletons. The source material was PBMCs, sampled after 36 months of ibrutinib treatment. These receptors originate from a human donor with chronic lymphocytic leukemia.

This rearrangement joins TRBV5-1 to TRBJ2-3; D is ambiguous. Between the trimmed V and J ends, which lost 0 bases and 4 bases, there was a span of 3 bases. CDR1 is SGHRS, CDR2 YFSETQ, per germline. This CDR3 is built from 12 residues. CDR3 loop: CASSLAADTQYF. Here the CDR3 DNA reads TGCGCCAGCAGCTTGGCGGCAGATACGCAGTATTTT.

The chain employs TRBV28 and TRBJ2-2; 8 bases agree with TRBD2. CDR1 and CDR2 from the germline V gene are MDHEN and SYDVKM. J lost 6 bases, V lost 6 bases, and 12 bases had no gene match. The CDR3 runs 16 residues. In DNA form, the CDR3 reads TGTGCCAGCAGCCTCTCGGGGGGGCCTTACTCCGGGGAGCTGTTTTTT. Its protein is CASSLSGGPYSGELFF.

This sequence joins TRBV19 and TRBJ2-7; a weak D match, TRBD2 (6 bases). Per the germline V gene, CDR1 is LNHDA and CDR2 is SQIVND (reference sequence). Trimming took off 3 bases at V and 0 bases at J, with 18 bases between the two ends. The CDR3 is 17 amino acids. CDR3 sequence reads: CASSMYAGRLSSYEQYF. In DNA, the CDR3 is TGTGCCAGTAGTATGTATGCGGGACGGCTGAGCTCCTACGAGCAGTACTTC.

The chain links TRBV18 to TRBJ2-7, with TRBD2 matching over 13 bases. This CDR3 region has 17 residues. Germline V lookup: CDR1 KGHSH, CDR2 LQKENI. V shed 3 bases, J shed 3 bases, and the junction held 8 bases outside the gene matches. The CDR3 loop is CASSPNPGTSGIYEQYF. The DNA for the CDR3 is TGTGCCAGCTCACCGAACCCCGGGACTAGCGGGATCTACGAGCAGTACTTC.

The rearrangement joins TRBV5-6 to TRBJ2-7; the match to TRBD2 covers 7 bases. Trimming took 5 bases from V and 4 from J; bases not matched to a gene: 9. Germline V gene lookup returns CDR1 SGHDT and CDR2 YYEEEE. The length of the CDR3 is 14 residues. The CDR3: CASRMGGGPYEQYF. The CDR3 region has the DNA TGTGCCAGCAGGATGGGGGGAGGGCCGTACGAGCAGTACTTC.

This sequence joins TRBV18 and TRBJ2-1, with D possibly called TRBD1 or TRBD2 (5 bases each). Per germline, CDR1 KGHSH and CDR2 LQKENI. CDR3 length: 13 amino acids. The V end lost 0 bases, the J end lost 10 bases, and 10 bases lay between the germline ends. CDR3 nucleotide sequence: TGTGCCAGCTCACCACCGGGGCTAGCAGAGCAGTTCTTC. It translates to CASSPPGLAEQFF.

This chain uses TRBV14 with TRBJ2-7, with 8 bases fitting TRBD1. The germline CDR1 and CDR2 sequences are SGHDN and FVKESK. The CDR3 runs to 14 residues. V lost 1 base to trimming and J lost 6 bases; unmatched junction nucleotides: 5. The CDR3 protein is CASSQGTGFREQYF. Written as DNA, the CDR3 is TGTGCCAGCAGCCAAGGGACAGGGTTTCGCGAGCAGTACTTC.

The gene calls are TRBV29-1 and TRBJ2-1; 10 positions match TRBD1. Germline V gene data show CDR1 as SQVTM and CDR2 as ANQGSEA. Germline trimming cut 3 bases from V and 6 bases from J; bases unmatched to any gene: 5. The CDR3 sequence is 14 residues long. The CDR3 spells CSVEGGDRGNEQFF. CDR3 in DNA: TGCAGCGTTGAGGGGGGGGACAGGGGCAATGAGCAGTTCTTC.

This chain connects TRBV6-1 to TRBJ2-6, with 8 bases lining up with TRBD1. CDR3 length equals 17 residues. Trimming cost V 4 bases and J 0 bases; bases outside gene matches: 5. Germline V lookup: CDR1 MNHNS, CDR2 SASEGT. This CDR3 reads CASSGQGSLSGANVLTF. CDR3 sequence (DNA): TGTGCCAGCAGTGGACAGGGGAGCCTCTCTGGGGCCAACGTCCTGACTTTC.

The chain links TRBV28 to TRBJ2-7, with 9 bases matching TRBD1. Unmatched junction bases numbered 9, after V lost 1 base and J lost 5 bases. There are 16 residues in the CDR3. Germline V gives CDR1 MDHEN, CDR2 SYDVKM. The CDR3 region has the DNA TGTGCCAGCAGTTTATTGAGCCGGGACAGGGCCCACGAGCAGTACTTC. Translated: CASSLLSRDRAHEQYF.

This chain connects TRBV7-9 to TRBJ2-3; no clear D. The germline CDR1 and CDR2 sequences are SEHNR and FQNEAQ (reference sequence). Between the trimmed V and J ends, which lost 2 bases and 5 bases, there was a span of 2 bases. This CDR3 is 11 amino acids long. CDR3 nucleotides: TGTGCCAGCAGCTTATTAGATACGCAGTATTTT. Amino acids: CASSLLDTQYF.

The V gene is TRBV10-3, the J gene TRBJ1-1; D is ambiguous. The length of the CDR3 is 13 residues. CDR1 and CDR2 from the germline V gene are ENHRY and SYGVKD. Trimming removed 4 bases at V and 4 bases at J, with 10 bases between. CDR3 loop: CAISVSAGTEAFF. CDR3 nucleotide sequence: TGTGCCATCAGTGTCTCAGCGGGCACTGAAGCTTTCTTT.

The chain couples TRBV5-1 to TRBJ2-7, with D unresolved. Germline values: CDR1 SGHRS, CDR2 YFSETQ. The CDR3 spans 13 residues. V was cut by 0 bases and J by 6 bases, with 10 bases left in between. This CDR3 reads CASSLGALAEQYF. The CDR3 DNA is TGCGCCAGCAGCTTGGGAGCCTTAGCCGAGCAGTACTTC.

V is TRBV11-3 and J is TRBJ2-7; 8 nucleotides align to TRBD1. The CDR3 has 14 residues. Looked up from germline, CDR1 is SGHNT and CDR2 is YENEEA. J was trimmed by 0 bases and V by 5 bases; bases with no gene match: 3. Here the CDR3 DNA reads TGTGCCAGCAGCCCCGGACAGGGCTCCTACGAGCAGTACTTC. It translates to CASSPGQGSYEQYF.

This rearrangement joins TRBV27 to TRBJ2-7; no reliable D call. Germline V lookup: CDR1 MNHEY, CDR2 SMNVEV (reference sequence). Between the trimmed V and J ends, which lost 3 bases and 1 base, there was a span of 7 bases. The CDR3 totals 13 residues. CDR3 region: CASSLIGSYEQYF. CDR3 bases: TGTGCCAGCAGTTTGATAGGATCCTACGAGCAGTACTTC.

This sequence joins TRBV2 and TRBJ2-1; 9 bases map to TRBD1. The V gene end was trimmed by 6 bases and the J gene end by 8 bases; junction bases not matched to a gene: 11. The CDR3 has 15 amino acids. In germline, CDR1 is SNHLY, CDR2 FYNNEI. CDR3 sequence reads: CASRWRDRVDHEQFF. In DNA, the CDR3 is TGTGCCAGCAGATGGAGGGACAGGGTAGACCATGAGCAGTTCTTC. Full variable domain (rest looked up from reference TRBV2 and TRBJ2-1): EPEVTQTPSHQVTQMGQEVILRCVPISNHLYFYWYRQILGQKVEFLVSFYNNEISEKSEIFDDQFSVERPDGSNFTLKIRSTKLEDSAMYFCASRWRDRVDHEQFFGPGTRLTVL.

The chain joins TRBV5-4 to TRBJ2-7; the D gene is possibly TRBD1 (5 bases). Looked up from germline, CDR1 is SGHNT and CDR2 is YYREEE (reference sequence). The ends were cut back, 0 bases at V and 2 bases at J, with 12 bases in the middle. The CDR3 is 15 amino acids. The CDR3 DNA reads TGTGCCAGCAGCTTGGGAGGAGACAGCGCCTACGAGCAGTACTTC. Its protein is CASSLGGDSAYEQYF.

V gene TRBV27 combines with J gene TRBJ2-1; D unresolved. Trimming pared 1 base from V and 0 bases from J, leaving 10 bases between. Germline-derived CDR1 and CDR2 are MNHEY and SMNVEV (reference sequence). This CDR3 spans 16 amino acids. The CDR3 DNA sequence: TGTGCCAGCAGTTTATTTACGCCCGCCTCCTACAATGAGCAGTTCTTC. Translating gives CASSLFTPASYNEQFF.

The V and J genes are TRBV9 and TRBJ2-3; 8 nucleotides align to TRBD2. CDR3 size: 16 residues. Germline assignment: CDR1 SGDLS and CDR2 YYNGEE. Unmatched junction bases numbered 7, after V lost 2 bases and J lost 2 bases. CDR3 in DNA: TGTGCCAGCAGCGTCTTCGGGAGGGCGATCACAGATACGCAGTATTTT. Its translation: CASSVFGRAITDTQYF.

This clone was seen only a few times. Other DNA sequences in the same sample also yield this CDR3. The CDR3 coding sequence is TGCGCCAGCAGCTTAACGACGGATACGCAGTATTTT. This sequence encodes CASSLTTDTQYF. The V and J genes are TRBV5-1 and TRBJ2-3, with D hard to call. The CDR3 sequence is 12 residues long. Germline CDR1 reads SGHRS; CDR2 reads YFSETQ. V was cut by 2 bases and J by 6 bases, with 7 bases left in between.

J is TRBJ2-5 and V is TRBV5-5, with D uncertain. Trimming took off 6 bases at V and 5 bases at J, with 11 bases between the two ends. Germline V gene data show CDR1 as SGHKS and CDR2 as YYEKEE (reference sequence). The CDR3 sequence is 12 residues long. Here the CDR3 DNA reads TGTGCCAGCATCCCCAGGTCTGAGACCCAGTACTTC. Translating it yields CASIPRSETQYF. Variable domain in full (rest from reference TRBV5-5 and TRBJ2-5): DAGVTQSPTHLIKTRGQQVTLRCSPISGHKSVSWYQQVLGQGPQFIFQYYEKEERGRGNFPDRFSARQFPNYSSELNVNALLLGDSALYLCASIPRSETQYFGPGTRLLVL.

Only a few counts were recorded for this clone. The chain employs TRBV6-5 and TRBJ2-5, with D possibly TRBD2 on 6 matching bases. Trimming removed 6 bases at V and 1 base at J, with 12 bases between. The germline V gene has CDR1 MNHEY and CDR2 SVGAGI. The CDR3 spans 14 residues. The CDR3 bases are TGTGCCAGCAGCGGGAGATGGGGCCAAGAGACCCAGTACTTC. Translating it yields CASSGRWGQETQYF.

The V call is TRBV28, the J call TRBJ2-7, with 7 positions matching TRBD1. CDR3 length equals 13 residues. CDR1 MDHEN and CDR2 SYDVKM come from the germline V gene. The V and J ends lost 7 bases and 2 bases, in that order; junction bases with no gene match: 5. CDR3 coding DNA: TGTGCCAGCAAAAGGGACAGCCCCTACGAGCAGTACTTC. It is translated as CASKRDSPYEQYF.

This clone was recorded only once. J is TRBJ1-2 and V is TRBV28; D is possibly TRBD1 (5 bases). In germline, CDR1 is MDHEN, CDR2 SYDVKM. V shed 1 base and J shed 4 bases, with 10 bases lying between them. CDR3 length: 14 amino acids. The CDR3 DNA reads TGTGCCAGCAGTTTATTACCCGGGGCCTATGGCTACACCTTC. Its protein product is CASSLLPGAYGYTF.

V is TRBV9 and J is TRBJ2-5, with D perhaps assigned TRBD1 or TRBD2 (5 bases each). Near its end, the DNA agrees better with TRBJ2-7, so the J call may be wrong. In germline, CDR1 is SGDLS, CDR2 YYNGEE. The CDR3 runs 15 residues. CDR3 protein: CASSVGQGVPYEQYF. CDR3 sequence (DNA): TGTGCCAGCAGCGTAGGGCAGGGAGTCCCCTACGAGCAGTACTTC.

The chain has TRBV11-2 and TRBJ1-3; D is perhaps TRBD1 (5 bases). V lost 0 bases, J lost 3 bases, and 12 bases lay in between. Germline assignment: CDR1 SGHAT and CDR2 FQNNGV. The CDR3 is 16 residues long. For the CDR3, the DNA is TGTGCCAGCAGCTTAGAAGGTGGCAGGGTTGGAAACACCATATATTTT. Translated, it gives CASSLEGGRVGNTIYF.

This chain connects TRBV5-1 to TRBJ2-5; 7 bases align to TRBD2. From germline, CDR1 is SGHRS and CDR2 YFSETQ. The CDR3 has 15 residues. The trim removed 1 base at V and 2 bases at J, leaving 5 bases unmatched. CDR3 bases: TGCGCCAGCAGCTTGTGGGGGGGTAGGCAAGAGACCCAGTACTTC. It specifies CASSLWGGRQETQYF.

The rearrangement uses TRBV5-1 and TRBJ2-3; D uncertain. The V and J ends lost 3 bases and 2 bases respectively, with 13 bases between them. The germline V gene encodes CDR1 SGHRS and CDR2 YFSETQ. The CDR3 length is 15 residues. The CDR3 is CASSSFLGDTDTQYF. In DNA, the CDR3 is TGCGCCAGCAGCTCCTTCCTCGGTGACACAGATACGCAGTATTTT.

This chain connects TRBV30 to TRBJ1-1; D unresolved. This CDR3 region has 10 residues. Germline loops: CDR1 GTSNPN, CDR2 SVGIG (reference sequence). Trimming left V 5 bases short and J 8 bases short, with 9 bases between. CDR3 nucleotides: TGTGCCTGGGGGCGGGCAGAAGCTTTCTTT. Translated, it gives CAWGRAEAFF.

This chain joins TRBV10-3 and TRBJ1-2; 9 bases match TRBD1. The CDR3 runs 13 residues. V shed 3 bases, J shed 7 bases, and the junction held 3 bases outside the gene matches. Germline V gives CDR1 ENHRY, CDR2 SYGVKD. The CDR3 DNA reads as TGTGCCATCAGTGAACAGGGGGCAGGTGGCTACACCTTC. Translating it yields CAISEQGAGGYTF.

The table lists this clone with a few counts. The chain links TRBV14 to TRBJ2-2; TRBD1 or TRBD2 may be the D gene (5 bases each). This CDR3 contains 17 residues. Germline CDR1 is SGHDN and CDR2 is FVKESK. The ends were cut back, 5 bases at V and 3 bases at J, with 19 bases in the middle. CDR3 DNA: TGTGCCAGCAGCAGGGGCGTCGGGAATGGGTACACCGGGGAGCTGTTTTTT. Protein product: CASSRGVGNGYTGELFF.